The 24 T cell receptor beta chains reported below all come from one sample, sequenced in a study of shared clonotypes between healthy human individuals. Sequencing used immunoSEQ multiplex PCR; TCRdb keeps in-frame clones, though not all of them. The data show around 990,000 clones, roughly 80% seen once. Sequences were obtained from memory CD4+ T cells from PBMCs. The sample's subset: CD45RA-negative fraction. The receptors derive from a man aged 18 to 35 in good health. Some clones in this sample may be carry-over from other donors' samples.

This clone was detected ten times or more. The chain combines TRBV2 with TRBJ1-2, with D possibly TRBD1 on 6 matching bases. V shed 3 bases and J shed 2 bases, with 10 bases lying between them. The CDR3 consists of 14 residues. Germline V gene data show CDR1 as SNHLY and CDR2 as FYNNEI. The CDR3 DNA reads TGTGCCAGCAGTGACAGGGGCCTGAACTATGGCTACACCTTC. Its translation is CASSDRGLNYGYTF.

This clone was counted at least ten times. In DNA, the CDR3 is TGTGCCATCAGTGAGGGACTTCACGAGGGGGATGAGCAGTTCTTC. It yields the protein CAISEGLHEGDEQFF. The V call is TRBV10-3, the J call TRBJ2-1, with D perhaps matching TRBD1 (6 bases). This CDR3 comprises 15 residues. Germline-derived CDR1 and CDR2 are ENHRY and SYGVKD. V lost 2 bases and J lost 8, with 16 bases in between.

This clone was seen more than once but under ten times. This chain joins TRBV5-1 and TRBJ1-1, with D maybe TRBD1 (5 bases). V lost 6 bases and J lost 3, with 15 bases in between. From germline, CDR1 is SGHRS and CDR2 YFSETQ. This CDR3 region has 14 residues. The CDR3 here is CASTAWGRYTEAFF. CDR3 sequence (DNA): TGCGCCAGCACCGCTTGGGGACGGTACACTGAAGCTTTCTTT.

V usage is TRBV19 and J usage is TRBJ2-1; 7 nucleotides match TRBD1. This CDR3 is built from 13 residues. CDR1 is LNHDA, CDR2 SQIVND, per germline (reference sequence). V dropped 6 bases and J dropped 4; count of bases not matched to a gene: 3. The CDR3 sequence: CASRGGRYNEQFF. CDR3 DNA sequence: TGTGCCAGTAGAGGGGGCAGATACAATGAGCAGTTCTTC. Filled out from reference TRBV19 and TRBJ2-1, the complete variable domain reads DGGITQSPKYLFRKEGQNVTLSCEQNLNHDAMYWYRQDPGQGLRLIYYSQIVNDFQKGDIAEGYSVSREKKESFPLTVTSAQKNPTAFYLCASRGGRYNEQFFGPGTRLTVL.

V usage is TRBV28 and J usage is TRBJ2-7; D gene uncertain. The germline CDR1 and CDR2 sequences are MDHEN and SYDVKM. V lost 7 bases to trimming and J lost 5 bases, with 24 bases between them. The CDR3 loop spans 16 amino acids. DNA of the CDR3: TGTGCCAGCATTTCCCGACCGGCCCAGGAACCCCACGAGCAGTACTTC. Amino acid sequence: CASISRPAQEPHEQYF.

This clone has a single count. J is TRBJ2-7 and V is TRBV16, with 9 positions matching TRBD1. V lost 3 bases to trimming and J lost 2 bases; unmatched junction nucleotides: 5. CDR3 size: 15 residues. Germline V gives CDR1 KGHSY, CDR2 FQNENV. The CDR3 here is CASSQTGQGTYEQYF. The CDR3 nucleotides read TGTGCCAGCAGCCAGACGGGACAGGGAACCTACGAGCAGTACTTC. Complete variable domain (other parts from reference TRBV16 and TRBJ2-7): GEEVAQTPKHLVRGEGQKAKLYCAPIKGHSYVFWYQQVLKNEFKFLISFQNENVFDETGMPKERFSAKCLPNSPCSLEIQATKLEDSAVYFCASSQTGQGTYEQYFGPGTRLTVT.

This clone was detected only a few times. CDR3 DNA: TGTGCCAGTAGTAACGGACCGGCCTACGAGCAGTACTTC. Amino acid sequence: CASSNGPAYEQYF. The chain recombines TRBV19 with TRBJ2-7; no firm D call. V lost 4 bases to trimming and J lost 2 bases, with 9 bases between them. From germline, CDR1 is LNHDA and CDR2 SQIVND (reference sequence). CDR3 length: 13 amino acids. The full variable domain, rest sourced from reference TRBV19 and TRBJ2-7, is DGGITQSPKYLFRKEGQNVTLSCEQNLNHDAMYWYRQDPGQGLRLIYYSQIVNDFQKGDIAEGYSVSREKKESFPLTVTSAQKNPTAFYLCASSNGPAYEQYFGPGTRLTVT.

This clone came up many times. The J gene is TRBJ1-2, the V gene TRBV20-1; D gene uncertain. The V end lost 5 bases, the J end lost 1 base, and 5 bases lay between the germline ends. The CDR3 covers 11 residues. Germline V gives CDR1 DFQATT, CDR2 SNEGSKA (reference sequence). The CDR3 DNA follows: TGCAGTGCTTACGTTAACTATGGCTACACCTTC. This encodes CSAYVNYGYTF.

Worth noting for this clone: The same CDR3 also results from other DNA sequences found in this sample. The chain has TRBV18 and TRBJ2-3; D assignment may be TRBD1 or TRBD2 (5 bases each). The ends were cut back, 1 base at V and 3 bases at J, with 8 bases in the middle. The CDR3 sequence is 14 residues long. In germline, CDR1 is KGHSH, CDR2 LQKENI. The CDR3 bases are TGTGCCAGCTCACCACTAGGGGAGACAGATACGCAGTATTTT. Translation gives CASSPLGETDTQYF.

This clone was observed a handful of times. The chain carries TRBV28 and TRBJ1-1; D remains unclear. This CDR3 is 14 amino acids long. Germline V gene data show CDR1 as MDHEN and CDR2 as SYDVKM. Trimming pared 7 bases from V and 7 bases from J, leaving 19 bases between. The CDR3 DNA is TGTGCCAGCAAACTCCTAACCGGGGTGGGTGAAGCTTTCTTT. Its translation: CASKLLTGVGEAFF.

This chain links TRBV7-3 with TRBJ1-5; D unclear. V lost 0 bases and J 0 bases, leaving 6 bases between the germline ends. This CDR3 is 15 amino acids long. Germline lookup yields CDR1 SGHTA and CDR2 FQGTGA. The DNA for the CDR3 is TGTGCCAGCAGCTTAACGTCAGATAGCAATCAGCCCCAGCATTTT. Its protein product is CASSLTSDSNQPQHF.

The V gene is TRBV5-6, the J gene TRBJ1-5; D gene ambiguous. The V gene lost 6 bases and the J gene lost 6 bases, with 10 bases spanning the gap. The germline V gene has CDR1 SGHDT and CDR2 YYEEEE. The CDR3 has 12 amino acids. The CDR3 nucleotides read TGTGCCAGCACGAAAGGCGGTCAGCCCCAGCATTTT. Its translation is CASTKGGQPQHF. Using reference TRBV5-6 and TRBJ1-5 for the parts outside the CDR3, the full variable domain is DAGVTQSPTHLIKTRGQQVTLRCSPKSGHDTVSWYQQALGQGPQFIFQYYEEEERQRGNFPDRFSGHQFPNYSSELNVNALLLGDSALYLCASTKGGQPQHFGDGTRLSIL.

On this clone: This sample includes further DNA sequences coding for the same CDR3. The CDR3 spells CAISESTGGTEAFF. The CDR3 DNA sequence: TGTGCCATCAGTGAGTCGACAGGGGGCACTGAAGCTTTCTTT. The chain is built from TRBV10-3 and TRBJ1-1; 9 bases are shared with TRBD1. The CDR3 spans 14 residues. Germline V gives CDR1 ENHRY, CDR2 SYGVKD. With V trimmed by 0 bases and J by 4 bases, 0 bases remained unmatched.

The rearrangement uses TRBV4-1 and TRBJ2-7; D is ambiguous. Trimming shortened V by 2 bases and J by 5 bases, and 19 bases separated the two germline ends. Germline assignment: CDR1 MGHRA and CDR2 YSYEKL. The CDR3 is made up of 16 amino acids. The CDR3 protein is CASSQQDLTEFHEQYF. CDR3 nucleotide sequence: TGCGCCAGCAGCCAACAGGACCTTACCGAATTCCACGAGCAGTACTTC.

This clone was observed a single time. The gene calls are TRBV2 and TRBJ2-1; 11 bases are shared with TRBD1. Germline values: CDR1 SNHLY, CDR2 FYNNEI. The CDR3 contains 16 residues. Trimming took 4 bases from V and 2 from J; bases not matched to a gene: 4. The CDR3 DNA reads as TGTGCCAGCAGTGGGACAGGGGGCATCCCCTACAATGAGCAGTTCTTC. Translation: CASSGTGGIPYNEQFF.

The chain is built from TRBV28 and TRBJ2-1; a possible D gene is TRBD2 (5 bases). The length of the CDR3 is 12 residues. Germline V gives CDR1 MDHEN, CDR2 SYDVKM. V lost 2 bases and J lost 14, with 13 bases in between. CDR3 sequence (DNA): TGTGCCAGCAGTTTAGCGGGCCTAAGGGAGTTCTTC. Translation: CASSLAGLREFF.

A note on this clone: A read error likely explains this, since a far larger clone differs by one base. The V gene is TRBV10-3, the J gene TRBJ2-7; 9 bases line up with TRBD2. CDR1 is ENHRY and CDR2 is SYGVKD in the germline V gene. The J segment lost 6 bases and the V segment lost 7 bases, leaving 10 bases of the junction unmatched. This CDR3 contains 14 residues. The CDR3 sequence: CAIKGGLAGPEQYF. The CDR3 nucleotides read TGTGCCATCAAGGGCGGGCTAGCGGGACCCGAGCAGTACTTC.

V is TRBV7-9 and J is TRBJ2-1; 8 nucleotides line up with TRBD1. V dropped 5 bases and J dropped 4; count of bases not matched to a gene: 7. Germline CDR1 reads SEHNR; CDR2 reads FQNEAQ (reference sequence). The CDR3 totals 15 residues. The CDR3 nucleotides read TGTGCCAGCAGCAAGGACAGGGAAACTTACAATGAGCAGTTCTTC. Translation: CASSKDRETYNEQFF.

The chain joins TRBV7-8 to TRBJ1-1; TRBD1 matches 8 bases. Germline CDR1 and CDR2: SGHVS and FQNEAQ. CDR3 length: 15 amino acids. The V gene end was trimmed by 1 base and the J gene end by 0 bases; junction bases not matched to a gene: 1. The CDR3 DNA sequence: TGTGCCAGCAGCTTAGTCAGGGGGCTGAACACTGAAGCTTTCTTT. Translating gives CASSLVRGLNTEAFF. Full variable domain (missing parts from reference TRBV7-8 and TRBJ1-1): GAGVSQSPRYKVAKRGQDVALRCDPISGHVSLFWYQQALGQGPEFLTYFQNEAQLDKSGLPSDRFFAERPEGSVSTLKIQRTQQEDSAVYLCASSLVRGLNTEAFFGQGTRLTVV.

This chain joins TRBV7-6 and TRBJ2-2; perhaps TRBD2 as D (6 bases). V shed 1 base and J shed 5 bases, with 11 bases lying between them. The CDR3 spans 15 residues. Germline-derived CDR1 and CDR2 are SGHVS and FNYEAQ. The CDR3 reads CASSLGRGWTGELFF. The CDR3 DNA is TGTGCCAGCAGCTTAGGTCGGGGGTGGACCGGGGAGCTGTTTTTT. Supplemented by reference TRBV7-6 and TRBJ2-2, the full variable domain reads GAGVSQSPRYKVTKRGQDVALRCDPISGHVSLYWYRQALGQGPEFLTYFNYEAQQDKSGLPNDRFSAERPEGSISTLTIQRTEQRDSAMYRCASSLGRGWTGELFFGEGSRLTVL.

Comments on this clone: This specimen includes other DNA sequences encoding the same CDR3. The genes are TRBV10-3 and TRBJ1-3, with 9 bases aligning to TRBD1. Germline loops: CDR1 ENHRY, CDR2 SYGVKD. The V gene end was trimmed by 6 bases and the J gene end by 0 bases; junction bases not matched to a gene: 3. The CDR3 extends over 15 amino acids. For the CDR3, the DNA is TGTGCCATCAGCGAGACAGGGGGCTCTGGAAACACCATATATTTT. It is translated as CAISETGGSGNTIYF.

The chain employs TRBV11-2 and TRBJ2-3; no firm D call. V was shortened by 4 bases and J by 1 base, with 9 bases between the two germline ends. CDR3 length: 14 residues. CDR1 and CDR2 from the germline V gene are SGHAT and FQNNGV. This chain's CDR3 is CASSSRTRTDTQYF. CDR3 DNA: TGTGCCAGCAGCTCCCGGACCCGCACAGATACGCAGTATTTT.

About this clone: The sample carries other DNA sequences with the same CDR3. The V and J genes are TRBV2 and TRBJ1-2, with 11 bases fitting TRBD1. Germline CDR1 and CDR2: SNHLY and FYNNEI. This CDR3 contains 14 residues. Germline trimming cut 6 bases from V and 2 bases from J; bases unmatched to any gene: 2. The CDR3 coding sequence is TGTGCCAGCAGCCGGACAGGGGGCAACTATGGCTACACCTTC. It yields the protein CASSRTGGNYGYTF.

This clone occurred once. The chain couples TRBV6-1 to TRBJ1-5; no reliable D call. Germline V gives CDR1 MNHNS, CDR2 SASEGT. The CDR3 is 13 residues long. V gave up 5 bases and J gave up 7 bases, with 12 bases separating them. The CDR3 coding sequence is TGTGCCAGCAGTCCAGCCGGGGAACAGCCCCAGCATTTT. Translated: CASSPAGEQPQHF.